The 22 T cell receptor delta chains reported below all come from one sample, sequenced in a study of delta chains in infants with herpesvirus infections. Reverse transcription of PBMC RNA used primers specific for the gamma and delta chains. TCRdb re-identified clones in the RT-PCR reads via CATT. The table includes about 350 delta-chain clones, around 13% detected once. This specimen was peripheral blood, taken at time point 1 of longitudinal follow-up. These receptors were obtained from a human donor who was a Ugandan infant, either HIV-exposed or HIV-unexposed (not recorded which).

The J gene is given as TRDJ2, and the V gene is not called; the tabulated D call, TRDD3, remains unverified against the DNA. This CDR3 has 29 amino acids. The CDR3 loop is CSGINAEYMGSKVFRNDACGSALTAQLFF. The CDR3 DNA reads TGCAGTGGTATCAACGCAGAGTACATGGGGAGCAAGGTTTTTCGTAATGATGCCTGTGGTAGTGCTTTGACAGCACAACTCTTCTTT.

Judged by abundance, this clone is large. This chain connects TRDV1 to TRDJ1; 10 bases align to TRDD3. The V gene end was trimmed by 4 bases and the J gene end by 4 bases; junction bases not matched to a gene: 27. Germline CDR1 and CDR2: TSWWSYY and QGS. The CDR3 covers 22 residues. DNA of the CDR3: TGTGCTCTTGGGGTACTGGCCTACGACGTATTGGGGGGATACGCTATGGTCGATAAACTCATCTTT. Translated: CALGVLAYDVLGGYAMVDKLIF.

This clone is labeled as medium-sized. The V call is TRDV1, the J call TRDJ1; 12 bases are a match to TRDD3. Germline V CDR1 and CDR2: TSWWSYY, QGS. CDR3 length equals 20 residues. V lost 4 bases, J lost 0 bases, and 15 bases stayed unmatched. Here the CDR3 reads CALGAKSSWGIRLYTDKLIF. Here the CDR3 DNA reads TGTGCTCTTGGGGCAAAATCTTCCTGGGGGATACGGTTGTACACCGATAAACTCATCTTT.

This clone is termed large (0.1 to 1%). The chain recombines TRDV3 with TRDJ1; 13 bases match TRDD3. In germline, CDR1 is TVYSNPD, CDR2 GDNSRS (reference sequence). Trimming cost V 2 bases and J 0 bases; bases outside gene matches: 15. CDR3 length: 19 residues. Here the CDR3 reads CAFWSPTGGYAGYTDKLIF. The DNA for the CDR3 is TGTGCCTTTTGGAGTCCTACTGGGGGATACGCGGGGTACACCGATAAACTCATCTTT.

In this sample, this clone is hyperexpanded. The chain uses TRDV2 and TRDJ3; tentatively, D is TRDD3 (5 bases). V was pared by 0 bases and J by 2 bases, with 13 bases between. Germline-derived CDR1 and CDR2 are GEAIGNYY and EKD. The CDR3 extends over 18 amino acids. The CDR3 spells CACDTEYAGTWDTRQMFF. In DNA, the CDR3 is TGTGCCTGTGACACCGAATACGCAGGGACCTGGGACACCCGACAGATGTTTTTC.

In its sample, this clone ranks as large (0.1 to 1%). For the CDR3, the DNA is TGTGCTCTTGGGGAAAGGATCCAACTTTCCTACGCGGGGAACGGGTACATCAATACCGATAAACTCATCTTT. Encoded protein: CALGERIQLSYAGNGYINTDKLIF. V is TRDV1 and J is TRDJ1; 7 bases are a match to TRDD2. With V trimmed by 2 bases and J by 2 bases, 32 bases remained unmatched. CDR1 and CDR2 from the germline V gene are TSWWSYY and QGS. The CDR3 extends over 24 amino acids.

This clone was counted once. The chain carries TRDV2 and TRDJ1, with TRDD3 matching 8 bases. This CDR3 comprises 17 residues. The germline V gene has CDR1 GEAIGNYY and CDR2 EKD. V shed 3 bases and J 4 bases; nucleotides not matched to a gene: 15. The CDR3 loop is CACDVLGATPPRDKLIF. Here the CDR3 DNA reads TGTGCCTGTGACGTACTGGGGGCCACCCCGCCCCGCGATAAACTCATCTTT.

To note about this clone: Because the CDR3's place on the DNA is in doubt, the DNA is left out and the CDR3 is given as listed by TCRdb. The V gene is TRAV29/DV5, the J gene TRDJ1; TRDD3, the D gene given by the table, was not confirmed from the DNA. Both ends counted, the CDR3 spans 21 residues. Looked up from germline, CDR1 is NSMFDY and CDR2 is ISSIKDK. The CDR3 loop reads CSVLLCSKRGSSWGPPDKLIF.

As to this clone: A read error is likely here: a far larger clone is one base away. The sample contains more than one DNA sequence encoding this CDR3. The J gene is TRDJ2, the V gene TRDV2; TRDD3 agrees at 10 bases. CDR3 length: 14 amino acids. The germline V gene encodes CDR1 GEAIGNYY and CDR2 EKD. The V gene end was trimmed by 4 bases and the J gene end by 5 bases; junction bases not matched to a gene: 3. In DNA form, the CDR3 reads TGTGCCTGTGATGTACTGGGGGATACAGCACAACTCTTCTTT. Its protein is CACDVLGDTAQLFF.

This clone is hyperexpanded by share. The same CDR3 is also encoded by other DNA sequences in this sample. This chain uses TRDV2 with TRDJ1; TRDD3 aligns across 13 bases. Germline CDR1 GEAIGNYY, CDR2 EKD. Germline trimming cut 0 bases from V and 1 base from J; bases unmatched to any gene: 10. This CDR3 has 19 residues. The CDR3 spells CACDTVLGDTGGFTDKLIF. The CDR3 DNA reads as TGTGCCTGTGACACCGTACTGGGGGATACGGGGGGATTCACCGATAAACTCATCTTT.

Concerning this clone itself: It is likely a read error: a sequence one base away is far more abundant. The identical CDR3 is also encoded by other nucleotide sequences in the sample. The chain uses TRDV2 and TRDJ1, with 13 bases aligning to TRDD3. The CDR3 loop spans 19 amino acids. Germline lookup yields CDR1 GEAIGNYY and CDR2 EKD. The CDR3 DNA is TGTGCCTGTGACACCGTACTGGGGGATACGGGGGGATTCACCGATAAACTCATCTTC. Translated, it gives CACDTVLGDTGGFTDKLIF.

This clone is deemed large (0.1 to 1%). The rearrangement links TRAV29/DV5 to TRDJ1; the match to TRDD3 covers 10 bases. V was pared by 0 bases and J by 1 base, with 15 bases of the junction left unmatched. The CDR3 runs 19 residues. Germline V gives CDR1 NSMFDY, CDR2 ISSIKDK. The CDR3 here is CAASEGRLGDTRGTDKLIF. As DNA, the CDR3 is TGTGCAGCAAGCGAAGGTAGATTGGGGGATACTCGGGGCACCGATAAACTCATCTTT.

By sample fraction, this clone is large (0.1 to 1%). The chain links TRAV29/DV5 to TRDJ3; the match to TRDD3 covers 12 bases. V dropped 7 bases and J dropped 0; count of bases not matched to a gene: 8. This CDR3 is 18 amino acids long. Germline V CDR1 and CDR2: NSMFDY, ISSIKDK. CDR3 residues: CASVKLGDTSWDTRQMFF. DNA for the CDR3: TGTGCATCAGTCAAACTGGGGGATACCTCCTGGGACACCCGACAGATGTTTTTC.

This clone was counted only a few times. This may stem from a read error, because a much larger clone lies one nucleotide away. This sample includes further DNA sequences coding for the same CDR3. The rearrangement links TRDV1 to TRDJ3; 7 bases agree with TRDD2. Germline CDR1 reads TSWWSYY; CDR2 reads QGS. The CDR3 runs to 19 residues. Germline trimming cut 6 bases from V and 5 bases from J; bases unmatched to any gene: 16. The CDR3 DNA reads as TGTGCTCTTGGAGCCGACCTTCCTCGGGATTCGGGGGACACCCGACAGATGTTTTTC. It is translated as CALGADLPRDSGDTRQMFF.

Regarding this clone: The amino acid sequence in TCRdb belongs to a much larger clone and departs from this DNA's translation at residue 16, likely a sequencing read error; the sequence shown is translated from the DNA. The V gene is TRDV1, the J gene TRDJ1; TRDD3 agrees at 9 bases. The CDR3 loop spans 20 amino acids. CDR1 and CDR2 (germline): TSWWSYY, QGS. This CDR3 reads CALGNLPTGGQRVYTNKLIF. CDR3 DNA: TGTGCTCTTGGGAATCTTCCCACTGGGGGACAAAGGGTGTACACCAATAAACTCATCTTT.

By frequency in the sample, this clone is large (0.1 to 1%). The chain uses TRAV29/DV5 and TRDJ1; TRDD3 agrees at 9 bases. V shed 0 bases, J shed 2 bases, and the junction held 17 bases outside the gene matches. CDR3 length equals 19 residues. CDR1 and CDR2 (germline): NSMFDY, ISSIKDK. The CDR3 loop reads CAASVRRTSGGYRTDKLIF. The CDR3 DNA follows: TGTGCAGCAAGCGTCCGGCGAACCAGTGGGGGATATAGGACCGATAAACTCATCTTT.

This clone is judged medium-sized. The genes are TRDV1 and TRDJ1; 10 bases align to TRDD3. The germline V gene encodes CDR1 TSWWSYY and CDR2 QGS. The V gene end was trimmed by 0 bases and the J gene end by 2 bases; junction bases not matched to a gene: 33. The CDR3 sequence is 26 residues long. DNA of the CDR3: TGTGCTCTTGGGGAACTAGTTAACAATCCGGTCCCGTATGTGGGGGATACTTATTTGGGGACCGATAAACTCATCTTT. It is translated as CALGELVNNPVPYVGDTYLGTDKLIF.

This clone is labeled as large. The CDR3 region is CAYLTEQLGAGNKLIF. The DNA for the CDR3 is TGTGCTTATTTGACAGAACAACTGGGGGCCGGGAATAAACTCATCTTT. This chain joins TRAV38-2/DV8 and TRDJ1; 8 positions agree with TRDD3. With V trimmed by 7 bases and J by 6 bases, 17 bases remained unmatched. CDR3 length: 16 residues. Germline V gene data show CDR1 as TSESDYY and CDR2 as QEAYKQQN.

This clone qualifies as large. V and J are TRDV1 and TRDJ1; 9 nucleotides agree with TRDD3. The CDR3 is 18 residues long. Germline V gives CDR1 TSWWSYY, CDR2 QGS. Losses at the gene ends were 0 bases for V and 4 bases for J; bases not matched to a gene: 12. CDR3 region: CALGELSYEGIRRDKLIF. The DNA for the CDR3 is TGTGCTCTTGGGGAACTTAGTTACGAGGGGATACGGCGCGATAAACTCATCTTT.

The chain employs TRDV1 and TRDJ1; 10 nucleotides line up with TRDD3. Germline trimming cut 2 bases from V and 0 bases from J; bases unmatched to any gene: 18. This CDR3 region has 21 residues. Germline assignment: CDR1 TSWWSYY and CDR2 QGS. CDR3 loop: CALGETLLLVLGDSYTDKLIF. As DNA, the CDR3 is TGTGCTCTTGGGGAAACTCTCCTACTTGTACTGGGGGATTCGTACACCGATAAACTCATCTTT.

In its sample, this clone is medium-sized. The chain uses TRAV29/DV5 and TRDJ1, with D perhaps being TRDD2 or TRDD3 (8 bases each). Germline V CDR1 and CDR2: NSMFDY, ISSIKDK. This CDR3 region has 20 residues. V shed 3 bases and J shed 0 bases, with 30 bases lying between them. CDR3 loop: CAATSTSYGGLGGYTDKLIF. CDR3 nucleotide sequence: TGTGCAGCAACCTCAACTTCCTACGGGGGACTGGGGGGGTACACCGATAAACTCATCTTT.

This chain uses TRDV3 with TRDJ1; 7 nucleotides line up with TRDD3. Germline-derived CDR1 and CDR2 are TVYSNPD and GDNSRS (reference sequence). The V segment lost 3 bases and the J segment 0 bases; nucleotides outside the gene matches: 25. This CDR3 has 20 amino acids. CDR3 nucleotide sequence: TGTGCCTTCAAACGAAGAGTTCGACGGGCTGGGGGGGCTTACACCGATAAACTCATCTTT. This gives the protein CAFKRRVRRAGGAYTDKLIF.